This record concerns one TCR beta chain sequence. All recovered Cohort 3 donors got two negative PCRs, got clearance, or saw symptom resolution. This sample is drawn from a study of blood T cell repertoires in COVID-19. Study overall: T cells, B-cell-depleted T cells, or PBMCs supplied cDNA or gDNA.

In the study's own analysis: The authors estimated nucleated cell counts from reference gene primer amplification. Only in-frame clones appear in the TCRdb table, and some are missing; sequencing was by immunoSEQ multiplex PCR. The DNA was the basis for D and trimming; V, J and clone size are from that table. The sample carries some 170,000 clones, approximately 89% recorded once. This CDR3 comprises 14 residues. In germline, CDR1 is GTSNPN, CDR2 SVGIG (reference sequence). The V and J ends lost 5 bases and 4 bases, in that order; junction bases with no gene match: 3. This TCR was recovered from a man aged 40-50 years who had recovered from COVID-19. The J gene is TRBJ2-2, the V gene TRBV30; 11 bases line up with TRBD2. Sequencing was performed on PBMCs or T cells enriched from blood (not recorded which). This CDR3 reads CAWQTSGVTGELFF. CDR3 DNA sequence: TGTGCCTGGCAGACTAGCGGGGTCACCGGGGAGCTGTTTTTT. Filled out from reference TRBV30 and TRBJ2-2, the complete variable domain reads SQTIHQWPATLVQPVGSPLSLECTVEGTSNPNLYWYRQAAGRGLQLLFYSVGIGQISSEVPQNLSASRPQDRQFILSSKKLLLSDSGFYLCAWQTSGVTGELFFGEGSRLTVL.